A single sample is the source of the 21 T cell receptor beta chains below, sequenced in a study of PD-L1 blockade in urothelial cancer. Libraries were prepared by immunoSEQ multiplex PCR; TCRdb keeps only in-frame clonotypes and omits some of them. The sample yields tens of thousands of clones, roughly 90% seen once. The sample was PBMCs, taken around atezolizumab (anti-PD-L1) treatment. The receptors here all came from a woman in her 70s with urothelial cancer.

For the CDR3, the DNA is TGCGCCAGCAGCTTGGGGACTAGCGGGAGAGTACCCTACGAGCAGTACTTC. Protein sequence: CASSLGTSGRVPYEQYF. The chain is built from TRBV5-1 and TRBJ2-7; TRBD2 matches at 13 bases. Looked up from germline, CDR1 is SGHRS and CDR2 is YFSETQ. This CDR3 has 17 residues. V gave up 0 bases and J gave up 2 bases; unmatched junction bases: 5.

V gene TRBV28 combines with J gene TRBJ1-2, with 7 bases aligning to TRBD1. CDR3 length: 15 amino acids. Unmatched junction bases numbered 9, after V lost 4 bases and J lost 4 bases. Looked up from germline, CDR1 is MDHEN and CDR2 is SYDVKM. CDR3 DNA: TGTGCCAGCAGTTCCCGCCTGGACAGGCGCTATGGCTACACCTTC. Its translation: CASSSRLDRRYGYTF.

This chain links TRBV5-1 with TRBJ2-1, with 9 positions matching TRBD2. This CDR3 comprises 14 residues. Looked up from germline, CDR1 is SGHRS and CDR2 is YFSETQ. V dropped 1 base and J dropped 6; count of bases not matched to a gene: 2. The DNA for the CDR3 is TGCGCCAGCAGCTTGCTTAGCGGGAGCAATGAGCAGTTCTTC. It specifies CASSLLSGSNEQFF.

The V gene is TRBV6-6, the J gene TRBJ1-2, with TRBD1 matching over 9 bases. Trimming took 6 bases from V and 9 from J; bases not matched to a gene: 5. Germline-derived CDR1 and CDR2 are MNHNY and SVGAGI (reference sequence). This CDR3 has 12 amino acids. CDR3 residues: CASSRDRARYTF. The CDR3 nucleotides are TGTGCCAGCAGCCGGGACAGGGCTCGCTACACCTTC.

The table lists this clone with a few counts. The chain links TRBV19 to TRBJ2-1; 9 nucleotides match TRBD1. This CDR3 region has 15 residues. CDR1 and CDR2 from the germline V gene are LNHDA and SQIVND (reference sequence). Unmatched junction bases numbered 12, after V lost 3 bases and J lost 12 bases. The DNA for the CDR3 is TGTGCCAGTAGTATCTTGGGACAGGGTTCGGTGGTGCAGTTCTTC. Protein product: CASSILGQGSVVQFF.

This chain links TRBV11-1 with TRBJ2-3; no firm D call. Trimming took off 5 bases at V and 6 bases at J, with 18 bases between the two ends. Per germline, CDR1 SGHAT and CDR2 FQDESV (reference sequence). The length of the CDR3 is 15 residues. CDR3 bases: TGTGCCAGCAGCCGAGGAGAGAGGATGGGTGATACGCAGTATTTT. Its translation: CASSRGERMGDTQYF.

This clone is a singleton in its sample. The genes are TRBV19 and TRBJ2-5; D perhaps matches TRBD2 (6 bases). Germline loops: CDR1 LNHDA, CDR2 SQIVND (reference sequence). The CDR3 is 15 residues long. V dropped 10 bases and J dropped 1 base, with 19 bases sitting between them. The CDR3 region is CANLGRGRGQETQYF. The CDR3 DNA sequence: TGTGCCAACCTCGGGAGAGGTCGGGGCCAAGAGACCCAGTACTTC.

This rearrangement joins TRBV4-1 to TRBJ2-2; 7 bases fit TRBD1. J was trimmed by 4 bases and V by 1 base; bases with no gene match: 9. Germline CDR1 is MGHRA and CDR2 is YSYEKL. The length of the CDR3 is 17 residues. CDR3 loop: CASSQGRAYRGTGELFF. The CDR3 bases are TGCGCCAGCAGCCAAGGACGGGCTTACAGGGGCACCGGGGAGCTGTTTTTT.

The genes are TRBV11-2 and TRBJ1-1; 10 bases are a match to TRBD1. Trimming cost V 4 bases and J 0 bases; bases outside gene matches: 5. The CDR3 loop spans 16 amino acids. Germline lookup yields CDR1 SGHAT and CDR2 FQNNGV. The CDR3 is CASSSGQGVMNTEAFF. In DNA form, the CDR3 reads TGTGCCAGCAGCTCCGGACAGGGGGTTATGAACACTGAAGCTTTCTTT.

This clone was found a few times. J is TRBJ2-2 and V is TRBV5-1; 7 bases match TRBD1. This CDR3 region has 15 residues. Trimming at V came to 1 base and at J to 5 bases, leaving 5 bases not matched to a gene. Germline assignment: CDR1 SGHRS and CDR2 YFSETQ. The CDR3 protein is CASSLRDSTTGELFF. The CDR3 region has the DNA TGCGCCAGCAGCTTGAGGGACAGCACTACCGGGGAGCTGTTTTTT.

This clone occurred once. The chain uses TRBV7-9 and TRBJ1-1; the match to TRBD1 covers 7 bases. CDR3 length equals 13 residues. V lost 1 base and J lost 7; bases outside the gene matches: 3. Germline V gene lookup returns CDR1 SEHNR and CDR2 FQNEAQ (reference sequence). The CDR3 here is CASSLVGGGEAFF. CDR3 sequence (DNA): TGTGCCAGCAGCTTAGTAGGGGGCGGTGAAGCTTTCTTT. Supplemented by reference TRBV7-9 and TRBJ1-1, the full variable domain reads DTGVSQNPRHKITKRGQNVTFRCDPISEHNRLYWYRQTLGQGPEFLTYFQNEAQLEKSRLLSDRFSAERPKGSFSTLEIQRTEQGDSAMYLCASSLVGGGEAFFGQGTRLTVV.

This chain uses TRBV19 with TRBJ1-4, with 7 bases lining up with TRBD1. The CDR3 consists of 16 residues. Germline V gives CDR1 LNHDA, CDR2 SQIVND (reference sequence). V lost 8 bases and J lost 2; bases outside the gene matches: 11. The CDR3 protein is CASLKGQPYTNEKLFF. Written as DNA, the CDR3 is TGTGCCAGTCTGAAGGGACAGCCGTACACTAATGAAAAACTGTTTTTT.

This chain links TRBV7-6 with TRBJ1-1; TRBD1 is a possible D gene (5 bases). The germline V gene encodes CDR1 SGHVS and CDR2 FNYEAQ. Trimming took 5 bases from V and 8 from J, leaving 12 bases between them. The CDR3 totals 12 residues. In DNA, the CDR3 is TGTGCCAGCAGCGCAAGACAGAGCGAAGCTTTCTTT. This codes for CASSARQSEAFF.

The CDR3 bases are TGTGCCAGCTCACCGGGAAGCGGGAGGGGTGAGACCCAGTACTTC. Its protein product is CASSPGSGRGETQYF. The chain uses TRBV18 and TRBJ2-5; TRBD2 matches 10 bases. The length of the CDR3 is 15 residues. Losses at the gene ends were 3 bases for V and 5 bases for J; bases not matched to a gene: 6. The germline CDR1 and CDR2 sequences are KGHSH and LQKENI.

V usage is TRBV27 and J usage is TRBJ1-4; 7 nucleotides match TRBD1. With 6 bases clipped from V and 7 bases from J, the junction kept 11 bases outside the gene matches. The CDR3 covers 15 residues. CDR1 is MNHEY, CDR2 SMNVEV, per germline (reference sequence). CDR3 protein: CASSSWGAGGEKLFF. In DNA, the CDR3 is TGTGCCAGCAGCTCCTGGGGGGCAGGGGGTGAAAAACTGTTTTTT.

The V call is TRBV4-1, the J call TRBJ2-1; 10 bases agree with TRBD2. CDR1 is MGHRA and CDR2 is YSYEKL in the germline V gene. V lost 1 base to trimming and J lost 7 bases; unmatched junction nucleotides: 10. The CDR3 contains 17 residues. The CDR3 loop reads CASSQVRLAGVGNEQFF. In DNA, the CDR3 is TGCGCCAGCAGCCAAGTCCGCCTAGCGGGAGTGGGGAATGAGCAGTTCTTC.

Only one count was recorded for this clone. The chain links TRBV18 to TRBJ1-1; D perhaps matches TRBD1 (6 bases). Germline assignment: CDR1 KGHSH and CDR2 LQKENI. V lost 2 bases and J 5 bases, leaving 12 bases between the germline ends. The CDR3 runs to 14 residues. DNA of the CDR3: TGTGCCAGCTCACCAGAGGGGGAATGGACTGAAGCTTTCTTT. Encoded protein: CASSPEGEWTEAFF.

The chain combines TRBV18 with TRBJ1-6; D gene unclear. Germline values: CDR1 KGHSH, CDR2 LQKENI. Trimming took 4 bases from V and 7 from J, leaving 5 bases between them. The CDR3 extends over 12 amino acids. DNA of the CDR3: TGTGCCAGCTCACTATTAAATTCACCCCTCCACTTT. It yields the protein CASSLLNSPLHF.

This clone was counted between two and nine times. V usage is TRBV10-2 and J usage is TRBJ1-6, with 8 bases that match TRBD1. Germline CDR1 is WSHSY and CDR2 is SAAADI. Trimming at V came to 10 bases and at J to 3 bases, leaving 5 bases not matched to a gene. This CDR3 region has 14 residues. The CDR3 DNA is TGCGCCACGAATGACAGGGGCTATAATTCACCCCTCCACTTT. Protein: CATNDRGYNSPLHF.

The chain carries TRBV6-5 and TRBJ2-7; 11 bases are a match to TRBD2. Germline assignment: CDR1 MNHEY and CDR2 SVGAGI. V gave up 0 bases and J gave up 0 bases; unmatched junction bases: 1. The CDR3 contains 16 residues. CDR3 nucleotides: TGTGCCAGCAGTTACTCGACTAGCGGGGTCTCCTACGAGCAGTACTTC. Translating gives CASSYSTSGVSYEQYF.

The rearrangement uses TRBV5-1 and TRBJ1-1; D gene uncertain. The V and J ends lost 0 bases and 4 bases respectively, with 10 bases between them. The CDR3 consists of 14 residues. The germline gives CDR1 SGHRS, CDR2 YFSETQ. In nucleotides, the CDR3 is TGCGCCAGCAGCTTGGACCCGGGGAGCACTGAAGCTTTCTTT. Its protein product is CASSLDPGSTEAFF.